The 5 T cell receptor beta chains below come from one sample, sequenced in a study of chronic HIV infection and antiretroviral therapy. In TCRdb, the 5' RACE reads were re-called with MiXCR into one record per CDR3 protein. The table records 45,000 to 55,000 distinct CDR3 sequences, about 20% of them present only once. The material sequenced was peripheral blood. Receptor source: an adult who had HIV and had not received antiretroviral therapy, or was an uninfected healthy control (not recorded which).

This sequence joins TRBV3-1 and TRBJ1-2; the D is unclear. Deletions cut 1 base from V and 4 bases from J, with 7 bases between. This CDR3 is 13 amino acids long. Germline V gene data show CDR1 as LGHDT and CDR2 as YNNKEL (reference sequence). Written as DNA, the CDR3 is TGTGCCAGCAGCCAAGGTTACACCTATGGCTACACCTTC. It yields the protein CASSQGYTYGYTF.

V and J are TRBV2 and TRBJ1-2; D is unresolved. Germline loops: CDR1 SNHLY, CDR2 FYNNEI. V dropped 6 bases and J dropped 4 bases, with 9 bases sitting between them. The CDR3 is made up of 12 amino acids. CDR3 residues: CASRHEAYGYTF. As DNA, the CDR3 is TGTGCCAGCAGACACGAGGCCTATGGCTACACCTTC.

This sequence joins TRBV7-9 and TRBJ1-1, with D uncertain. Per the germline V gene, CDR1 is SEHNR and CDR2 is FQNEAQ (reference sequence). Trimming took off 6 bases at V and 11 bases at J, with 13 bases between the two ends. The CDR3 sequence is 11 residues long. CDR3 protein: CASRRVGGAFF. CDR3 coding DNA: TGTGCCAGCAGGCGTGTAGGTGGGGCTTTCTTT. Full variable domain (missing parts from reference TRBV7-9 and TRBJ1-1): DTGVSQNPRHKITKRGQNVTFRCDPISEHNRLYWYRQTLGQGPEFLTYFQNEAQLEKSRLLSDRFSAERPKGSFSTLEIQRTEQGDSAMYLCASRRVGGAFFGQGTRLTVV.

The chain links TRBV25-1 to TRBJ2-7; 9 bases match TRBD2. Germline CDR1 and CDR2: MGHDK and SYGVNS. The trim removed 3 bases at V and 1 base at J, leaving 1 base unmatched. This CDR3 has 14 amino acids. This CDR3 is CASSEAGGSYEQYF. The CDR3 coding sequence is TGTGCCAGCAGTGAGGCGGGAGGGTCCTACGAGCAGTACTTC.

The table lists this clonotype with a few counts. V and J are TRBV9 and TRBJ1-5; D is ambiguous. The germline V gene encodes CDR1 SGDLS and CDR2 YYNGEE. This CDR3 contains 15 residues. V was trimmed by 1 base and J by 4 bases, leaving 12 bases between them. This CDR3 is CASSVTGSTNQPQHF. As DNA, the CDR3 is TGTGCCAGCAGCGTAACGGGGTCTACTAATCAGCCCCAGCATTTT.